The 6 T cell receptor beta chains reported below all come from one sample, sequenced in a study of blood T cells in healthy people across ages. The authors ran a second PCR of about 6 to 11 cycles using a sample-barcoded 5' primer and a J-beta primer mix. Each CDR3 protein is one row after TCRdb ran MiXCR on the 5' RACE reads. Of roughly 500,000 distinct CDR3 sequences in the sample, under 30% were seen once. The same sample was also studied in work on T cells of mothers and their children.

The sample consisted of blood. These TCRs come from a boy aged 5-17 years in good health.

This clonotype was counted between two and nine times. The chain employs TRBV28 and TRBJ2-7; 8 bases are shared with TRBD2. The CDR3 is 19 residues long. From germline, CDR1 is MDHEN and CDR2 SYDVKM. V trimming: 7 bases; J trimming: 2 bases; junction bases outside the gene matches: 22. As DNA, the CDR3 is TGTGCCAGCAATGATTTTAACGCGGGAGGACTCAACGCCCCCTACGAGCAGTACTTC. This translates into CASNDFNAGGLNAPYEQYF. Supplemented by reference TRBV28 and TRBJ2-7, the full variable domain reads DVKVTQSSRYLVKRTGEKVFLECVQDMDHENMFWYRQDPGLGLRLIYFSYDVKMKEKGDIPEGYSVSREKKERFSLILESASTNQTSMYLCASNDFNAGGLNAPYEQYFGPGTRLTVT.

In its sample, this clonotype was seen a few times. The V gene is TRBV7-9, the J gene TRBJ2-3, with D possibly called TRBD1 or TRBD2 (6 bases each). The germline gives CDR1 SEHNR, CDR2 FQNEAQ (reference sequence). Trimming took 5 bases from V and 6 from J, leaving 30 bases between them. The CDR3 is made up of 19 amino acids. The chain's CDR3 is CASSTRRLIKGGFLDTQYF. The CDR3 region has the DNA TGTGCCAGCAGCACACGAAGGTTAATTAAGGGGGGCTTCCTCGATACGCAGTATTTT.

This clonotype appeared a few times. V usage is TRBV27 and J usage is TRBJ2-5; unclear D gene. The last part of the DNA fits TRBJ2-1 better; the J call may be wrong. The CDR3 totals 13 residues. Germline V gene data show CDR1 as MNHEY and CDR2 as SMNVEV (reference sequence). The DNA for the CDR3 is TGTGCCAGCAGTTTATCGTGGCCAAATGAGCAGTTCTTC. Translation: CASSLSWPNEQFF.

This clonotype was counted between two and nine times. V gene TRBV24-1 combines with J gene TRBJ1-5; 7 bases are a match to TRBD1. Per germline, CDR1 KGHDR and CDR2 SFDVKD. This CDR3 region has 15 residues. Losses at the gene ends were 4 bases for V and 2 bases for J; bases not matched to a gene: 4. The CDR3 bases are TGTGCCACCAGTGACGGGACAGTACGCAATCAGCCCCAGCATTTT. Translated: CATSDGTVRNQPQHF.

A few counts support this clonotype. The CDR3 sequence is CASSQSWQPTGELFF. CDR3 nucleotide sequence: TGTGCCAGCAGCCAATCGTGGCAGCCCACCGGGGAGCTGTTTTTT. This chain links TRBV16 with TRBJ2-2; no reliable D call. V dropped 0 bases and J dropped 4 bases, with 9 bases sitting between them. Germline V gene lookup returns CDR1 KGHSY and CDR2 FQNENV. The CDR3 length is 15 residues.

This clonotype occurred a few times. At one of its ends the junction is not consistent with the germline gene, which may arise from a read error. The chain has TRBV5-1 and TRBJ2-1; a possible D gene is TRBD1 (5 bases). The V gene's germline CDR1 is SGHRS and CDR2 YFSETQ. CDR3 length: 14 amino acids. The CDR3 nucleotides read TGCGCCAGCAGCTTGGTCAGGGTGTTCAATGGGCAGTTCTTC. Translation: CASSLVRVFNGQFF.